This TCR beta chain was identified in a study of blood T cell repertoires in COVID-19. Between the trimmed V and J ends, which lost 1 base and 9 bases, there was a span of 10 bases. This CDR3 has 13 residues. Germline V gene sequence: CDR1 LGHDT, CDR2 YNNKEL (reference sequence). Methods used by the authors: Researchers report that nucleated cell counts were estimated from reference gene primer amplification. Some clones are missing from TCRdb's copy, which holds only in-frame ones; the method was immunoSEQ multiplex PCR. V and J calls and clone size are given by that table; D and trimming were obtained from the DNA. The data show roughly 70,000 clones, with approximately 83% seen just once and around 4.3% held by the top ten.

The clonotype comes from a woman between 55 and 75 years old with acute or convalescent COVID-19. The sequencing sample was made of peripheral blood. The V gene is TRBV3-1 (or the pseudogene TRBV3-2), the J gene TRBJ2-1, with D unresolved. CDR3 DNA sequence: TGTGCCAGCAGCCAAGGCGGAGCAGCTGAGCAGTTCTTC. Protein product: CASSQGGAAEQFF.